The 7 T cell receptor beta chains presented below share a single source sample, sequenced in a study of blood T cell repertoires in COVID-19. Assay: immunoSEQ multiplex PCR; the TCRdb copy retains only in-frame clones and omits some. Found here are tens of thousands of clones, 90% to 95% of them singletons; the top ten hold more than 8%. The specimen sequenced was peripheral blood. The receptors originated from a human donor in a cohort sampled during active COVID-19.

This clone has only one observation. The chain has TRBV11-2 and TRBJ2-1; D may be TRBD1 (5 bases). Germline V gene lookup returns CDR1 SGHAT and CDR2 FQNNGV. The V and J ends lost 1 base and 7 bases respectively, with 14 bases between them. CDR3 length: 15 amino acids. CDR3 in amino acids: CASSLVVQGENEQFF. DNA for the CDR3: TGTGCCAGCAGCTTAGTGGTGCAGGGTGAAAATGAGCAGTTCTTC.

V and J are TRBV9 and TRBJ1-2, with 12 positions matching TRBD1. CDR1 and CDR2 from the germline V gene are SGDLS and YYNGEE. Germline trimming cut 3 bases from V and 6 bases from J; bases unmatched to any gene: 6. The CDR3 spans 15 residues. CDR3 nucleotides: TGTGCCAGCAGCGGAACCGGGACAGGGGGCCATGGCTACACCTTC. Translating it yields CASSGTGTGGHGYTF.

This clone has just one count. The chain has TRBV20-1 and TRBJ1-1; maybe TRBD1 (5 bases). In germline, CDR1 is DFQATT, CDR2 SNEGSKA (reference sequence). The CDR3 covers 14 residues. With 3 bases removed from V and 1 base from J, the gap between germline ends came to 12 bases. The CDR3 DNA is TGCAGTGCTAGTATGGCAGGGCCGAACACTGAAGCTTTCTTT. This translates into CSASMAGPNTEAFF.

The chain uses TRBV6-5 and TRBJ2-5; no definite D call. CDR3 length equals 11 residues. CDR1 and CDR2 from the germline V gene are MNHEY and SVGAGI. V was clipped by 10 bases and J by 4 bases, with 10 bases between them. CDR3 protein: CATRHLETQYF. The CDR3 DNA reads TGTGCCACCAGACATCTAGAGACCCAGTACTTC.

The V and J genes are TRBV7-2 and TRBJ2-7; D is unclear. Germline V lookup: CDR1 SGHTA, CDR2 FQGNSA. V lost 1 base, J lost 1 base, and 8 bases lay in between. This CDR3 contains 14 residues. CDR3 sequence: CASSLGRVSYEQYF. CDR3 coding DNA: TGTGCCAGCAGCTTAGGTCGGGTATCCTACGAGCAGTACTTC.

The chain uses TRBV13 and TRBJ2-7; 8 bases fit TRBD2. The germline CDR1 and CDR2 sequences are PRHDT and FYEKMQ (reference sequence). The CDR3 has 16 residues. After removal of 0 bases from V and 4 bases from J, the junction contained 8 bases not matched to a gene. CDR3 in amino acids: CASSLGSGEKWYEQYF. CDR3 in DNA: TGTGCCAGCAGCTTAGGTAGCGGGGAGAAGTGGTACGAGCAGTACTTC.

The count of this clone is one. The chain has TRBV27 and TRBJ1-5; D not certain. This CDR3 region has 14 residues. The ends were cut back, 6 bases at V and 0 bases at J, with 9 bases in the middle. Looked up from germline, CDR1 is MNHEY and CDR2 is SMNVEV (reference sequence). CDR3 nucleotides: TGTGCCAGCAGGCCCCCGGGTAGCAATCAGCCCCAGCATTTT. This encodes CASRPPGSNQPQHF.